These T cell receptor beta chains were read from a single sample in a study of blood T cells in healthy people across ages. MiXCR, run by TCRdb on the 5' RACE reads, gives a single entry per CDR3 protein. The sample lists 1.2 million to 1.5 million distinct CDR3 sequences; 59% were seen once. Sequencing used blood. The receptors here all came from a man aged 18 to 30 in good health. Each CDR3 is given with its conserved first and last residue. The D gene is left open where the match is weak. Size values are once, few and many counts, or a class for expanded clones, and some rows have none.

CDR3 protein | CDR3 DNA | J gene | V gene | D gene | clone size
CASSPGPSPYEQYF | TGTGCCAGCAGTCCTGGGCCTTCCCCCTACGAGCAGTACTTC | TRBJ2-7 | TRBV9 | . | few
CASSAYRGEQDEQYF | TGTGCCAGCAGCGCCTACAGGGGAGAGCAAGACGAGCAGTACTTC | TRBJ2-7 | TRBV9 | TRBD1 | .
CASSQVTGDYYEQYF | TGTGCCAGCAGCCAAGTTACAGGGGACTACTACGAGCAGTACTTC | TRBJ2-7 | TRBV3-1 | . | few
CASSFLGGRNTGELFF | TGTGCCAGCAGTTTTTTGGGGGGCCGAAACACCGGGGAGCTGTTTTTT | TRBJ2-2 | TRBV12-3/TRBV12-4 | . | .
CSAASASGPGNTIYF | TGCAGTGCTGCGTCCGCGTCGGGGCCCGGAAACACCATATATTTT | TRBJ1-3 | TRBV20-1 | . | .
CASSQEGTSAHEQYF | TGTGCCAGCAGCCAAGAGGGGACTAGCGCCCACGAGCAGTACTTC | TRBJ2-7 | TRBV4-2 | TRBD2 | .
CASSPLGQGHTYEQYF | TGCGCCAGCAGCCCACTTGGACAGGGGCATACCTACGAGCAGTACTTC | TRBJ2-7 | TRBV4-1 | TRBD1 | few
CSVGERGAKNGYTF | TGCAGCGTTGGCGAGCGGGGGGCGAAGAATGGCTACACCTTC | TRBJ1-2 | TRBV29-1 | . | few
CASRDGRRGGANVLTF | TGTGCCAGCAGGGACGGCAGAAGAGGTGGGGCCAACGTCCTGACTTTC | TRBJ2-6 | TRBV2 | . | few
CAIRATSGGNTGELFF | TGTGCCATCAGGGCCACTAGCGGGGGAAACACCGGGGAGCTGTTTTTT | TRBJ2-2 | TRBV10-3 | TRBD2 | .